The 24 T cell receptor beta chains in this list originate from one sample, sequenced in a study of cytomegalovirus exposure and HLA in healthy donors. Primers: 60 Vbeta forward and 13 Jbeta reverse. Assay used: immunoSEQ multiplex PCR; TCRdb lists only in-frame clones, some missing. This table holds tens of thousands of clones, approximately 78% found once. Material for sequencing was PBMCs. The origin of the receptors is a male donor in good health and CMV-seropositive.

The rearrangement links TRBV28 to TRBJ1-1, with D maybe TRBD1 (6 bases). The V gene lost 5 bases and the J gene lost 0 bases, with 10 bases spanning the gap. The CDR3 length is 14 residues. The germline CDR1 and CDR2 sequences are MDHEN and SYDVKM. The CDR3 loop reads CASSRRGLNTEAFF. In nucleotides, the CDR3 is TGTGCCAGCAGTCGCAGGGGCTTGAACACTGAAGCTTTCTTT.

CDR3 coding DNA: TGTGCCAGCTTCCCGGGGGGGGGTGTGATGAACACTGAAGCTTTCTTT. Encoded protein: CASFPGGGVMNTEAFF. V usage is TRBV28 and J usage is TRBJ1-1; the D gene is possibly TRBD1 (5 bases). The CDR3 extends over 16 amino acids. Germline-derived CDR1 and CDR2 are MDHEN and SYDVKM. V was shortened by 8 bases and J by 0 bases, with 19 bases between the two germline ends.

This rearrangement joins TRBV28 to TRBJ2-1; D ambiguous. The CDR3 has 11 amino acids. V lost 2 bases and J lost 10, with 6 bases in between. The germline CDR1 and CDR2 sequences are MDHEN and SYDVKM. DNA for the CDR3: TGTGCCAGCAGTTTAAGGCGGGAGCAGTTCTTC. Its protein product is CASSLRREQFF.

The chain is built from TRBV9 and TRBJ1-4; 7 positions match TRBD1. The germline V gene has CDR1 SGDLS and CDR2 YYNGEE. With V trimmed by 4 bases and J by 8 bases, 11 bases remained unmatched. The CDR3 consists of 15 residues. The DNA of the CDR3 is TGTGCCAGCAGCCCCCGCAGGGGGGAAAGGGAAAAACTGTTTTTT. Residues: CASSPRRGEREKLFF.

This chain joins TRBV15 and TRBJ1-2; TRBD1 might be the D (5 bases). Looked up from germline, CDR1 is LNHNV and CDR2 is YYDKDF (reference sequence). V was pared by 0 bases and J by 7 bases, with 9 bases between. The CDR3 totals 13 residues. The CDR3 nucleotides are TGTGCCACCAGCAGAGAAGGGGCCGGTGGCTACACCTTC. It codes for CATSREGAGGYTF.

This chain links TRBV6-6 with TRBJ1-4, with TRBD1 as a possible D gene (5 bases). Germline-derived CDR1 and CDR2 are MNHNY and SVGAGI (reference sequence). V lost 6 bases and J lost 2, with 10 bases in between. This CDR3 contains 14 residues. This CDR3 reads CASRGGGTNEKLFF. The CDR3 nucleotides are TGTGCCAGCAGGGGGGGTGGCACTAATGAAAAACTGTTTTTT.

This clone occurred once. The chain is built from TRBV29-1 and TRBJ1-5, with D unresolved. This CDR3 region has 13 residues. The V and J ends lost 4 bases and 3 bases respectively, with 10 bases between them. Germline-derived CDR1 and CDR2 are SQVTM and ANQGSEA. The CDR3 sequence: CSVVEGLNQPQHF. The CDR3 nucleotides are TGCAGCGTTGTCGAGGGCCTCAATCAGCCCCAGCATTTT. The entire variable domain, with the rest obtained from reference TRBV29-1 and TRBJ1-5, is as follows: SAVISQKPSRDICQRGTSLTIQCQVDSQVTMMFWYRQQPGQSLTLIATANQGSEATYESGFVIDKFPISRPNLTFSTLTVSNMSPEDSSIYLCSVVEGLNQPQHFGDGTRLSIL.

The chain is built from TRBV9 and TRBJ1-1, with D possibly matching TRBD1 (5 bases). The germline gives CDR1 SGDLS, CDR2 YYNGEE. The CDR3 is 14 residues long. V lost 3 bases, J lost 4 bases, and 13 bases lay in between. The CDR3 is CASSARAQGTEAFF. The CDR3 nucleotides are TGTGCCAGCAGCGCCCGGGCCCAGGGCACTGAAGCTTTCTTT.

The chain couples TRBV7-2 to TRBJ2-1; TRBD1 aligns across 11 bases. The CDR3 is 14 amino acids. Trimming removed 5 bases from V and 4 bases from J; junction bases left unmatched: 1. Germline CDR1 SGHTA, CDR2 FQGNSA. CDR3 region: CASSGTGGYNEQFF. The CDR3 coding sequence is TGTGCCAGCAGCGGGACAGGGGGTTACAATGAGCAGTTCTTC.

This chain uses TRBV7-2 with TRBJ1-4, with 8 bases fitting TRBD1. There are 15 residues in the CDR3. J gave up 5 bases and V 1 base, and 3 bases lay outside the gene matches. Germline assignment: CDR1 SGHTA and CDR2 FQGNSA. The CDR3 nucleotides are TGTGCCAGCAGCTTAGGGGACAGGAAGAATGAAAAACTGTTTTTT. As protein: CASSLGDRKNEKLFF.

The chain uses TRBV6-1 and TRBJ1-5; D is undetermined. Germline V gives CDR1 MNHNS, CDR2 SASEGT. The V gene lost 3 bases and the J gene lost 6 bases, with 9 bases spanning the gap. This CDR3 is 13 amino acids long. The CDR3 bases are TGTGCCAGCAGTGATGACGGGTCTCAGCCCCAGCATTTT. This translates into CASSDDGSQPQHF.

The gene calls are TRBV28 and TRBJ2-1, with 15 bases lining up with TRBD2. CDR3 length: 17 amino acids. Germline V lookup: CDR1 MDHEN, CDR2 SYDVKM. V lost 8 bases to trimming and J lost 7 bases; unmatched junction nucleotides: 12. The CDR3 coding sequence is TGTGCCAGCTGCGGTCGTGTAGGACTAGCGGGAGGGAATGAGCAGTTCTTC. Protein: CASCGRVGLAGGNEQFF.

The chain has TRBV29-1 and TRBJ2-7; TRBD1 agrees at 9 bases. J lost 3 bases, V lost 3 bases, and 3 bases had no gene match. This CDR3 region has 13 residues. Germline CDR1 SQVTM, CDR2 ANQGSEA. The CDR3 region has the DNA TGCAGCGTTGATGGGGGACAGGGCTACGAGCAGTACTTC. Translated: CSVDGGQGYEQYF.

The rearrangement uses TRBV2 and TRBJ2-7; possibly TRBD2 for D (5 bases). The V and J ends lost 4 bases and 6 bases respectively, with 13 bases between them. CDR3 length: 13 residues. Germline V lookup: CDR1 SNHLY, CDR2 FYNNEI. The CDR3 sequence is CASSGRHGGEQYF. The CDR3 DNA is TGTGCCAGCAGTGGTCGCCACGGAGGCGAGCAGTACTTC.

This chain links TRBV19 with TRBJ2-5; 11 nucleotides agree with TRBD2. The CDR3 is 16 residues long. Germline V lookup: CDR1 LNHDA, CDR2 SQIVND (reference sequence). V dropped 4 bases and J dropped 1; count of bases not matched to a gene: 5. CDR3 protein: CASSTLAGGPQETQYF. DNA of the CDR3: TGTGCCAGTAGTACCCTAGCGGGAGGTCCCCAAGAGACCCAGTACTTC.

CDR3 bases: TGTGCCAGCAGCCACACTATACGGGTAGAGACCCAGTACTTC. Residues: CASSHTIRVETQYF. The chain couples TRBV14 to TRBJ2-5; D gene ambiguous. This CDR3 has 14 residues. Germline V gene lookup returns CDR1 SGHDN and CDR2 FVKESK. Trimming stripped 3 bases from V and 4 bases from J, with 12 bases between.

This rearrangement joins TRBV10-1 to TRBJ1-4; 12 bases line up with TRBD1. CDR1 and CDR2 from the germline V gene are WNHNN and SYGVQD (reference sequence). Losses at the gene ends were 5 bases for V and 6 bases for J; bases not matched to a gene: 16. The CDR3 loop spans 19 amino acids. In DNA form, the CDR3 reads TGCGCCAGCAGTAAGGGACAGGGGGCCGAAGAAGCGTTGTATGAAAAACTGTTTTTT. Translation gives CASSKGQGAEEALYEKLFF.

The chain combines TRBV7-3 with TRBJ1-6; possible D gene TRBD1, 6 bases. The CDR3 is made up of 15 amino acids. V was clipped by 1 base and J by 3 bases, with 7 bases between them. CDR1 is SGHTA, CDR2 FQGTGA, per germline. The CDR3 spells CASSLIGGYNSPLHF. CDR3 DNA sequence: TGTGCCAGCAGCTTAATAGGGGGCTATAATTCACCCCTCCACTTT. Full variable domain (outside the CDR3, taken from reference TRBV7-3 and TRBJ1-6): GAGVSQTPSNKVTEKGKYVELRCDPISGHTALYWYRQSLGQGPEFLIYFQGTGAADDSGLPNDRFFAVRPEGSVSTLKIQRTERGDSAVYLCASSLIGGYNSPLHFGNGTRLTVT.

The chain joins TRBV19 to TRBJ2-6, with 7 bases matching TRBD1. V was pared by 10 bases and J by 3 bases, with 12 bases of the junction left unmatched. This CDR3 is built from 16 residues. Germline V CDR1 and CDR2: LNHDA, SQIVND (reference sequence). In DNA form, the CDR3 reads TGTGCCACCCGGAGACAGGGCCAAAGTGGGGCCAACGTCCTGACTTTC. This translates into CATRRQGQSGANVLTF.

The J gene is TRBJ1-6, the V gene TRBV6-5, with 10 bases fitting TRBD1. Germline CDR1 MNHEY, CDR2 SVGAGI. The CDR3 length is 16 residues. V shed 1 base and J 10 bases; nucleotides not matched to a gene: 7. The CDR3 spells CASSYFRDRGSSPLHF. CDR3 bases: TGTGCCAGCAGTTACTTCCGGGACAGGGGTAGCTCACCCCTCCACTTT.

The gene calls are TRBV27 and TRBJ1-1, with 8 positions matching TRBD1. The CDR3 extends over 15 amino acids. The V and J ends lost 6 bases and 2 bases, in that order; junction bases with no gene match: 8. The V gene's germline CDR1 is MNHEY and CDR2 SMNVEV (reference sequence). The CDR3: CASSSPGQGNTEAFF. Here the CDR3 DNA reads TGTGCCAGCAGCAGCCCCGGACAGGGCAACACTGAAGCTTTCTTT.

The J gene is TRBJ2-1, the V gene TRBV12-5; weak D call: TRBD2 (6 bases). This CDR3 comprises 14 residues. V lost 5 bases and J lost 7, with 15 bases in between. Germline V gene sequence: CDR1 LGHNT, CDR2 FRNRAP. CDR3: CASGRDSTRNEQFF. Here the CDR3 DNA reads TGTGCTAGTGGTCGGGACTCCACGCGAAATGAGCAGTTCTTC. Complete variable domain (other parts from reference TRBV12-5 and TRBJ2-1): DARVTQTPRHKVTEMGQEVTMRCQPILGHNTVFWYRQTMMQGLELLAYFRNRAPLDDSGMPKDRFSAEMPDATLATLKIQPSEPRDSAVYFCASGRDSTRNEQFFGPGTRLTVL.

V usage is TRBV6-1 and J usage is TRBJ2-5, with 15 nucleotides matching TRBD2. This CDR3 has 18 amino acids. Germline-derived CDR1 and CDR2 are MNHNS and SASEGT. Trimming removed 2 bases from V and 2 bases from J; junction bases left unmatched: 6. The CDR3 nucleotides read TGTGCCAGCAGTGAACCGTGGACTAGCGGGAGGGGTCAAGAGACCCAGTACTTC. This gives the protein CASSEPWTSGRGQETQYF.

V is TRBV7-9 and J is TRBJ2-2; D is undetermined. In germline, CDR1 is SEHNR, CDR2 FQNEAQ (reference sequence). CDR3 length equals 13 residues. V was trimmed by 7 bases and J by 0 bases, leaving 6 bases between them. CDR3 sequence reads: CASTQSNTGELFF. The CDR3 region has the DNA TGTGCCAGCACCCAATCGAACACCGGGGAGCTGTTTTTT.